These 20 T cell receptor beta chains share one sample of origin, sequenced in a study of cytomegalovirus exposure and HLA in healthy donors. It was with 60 Vbeta and 13 Jbeta primers that the PCR ran. Data came from immunoSEQ multiplex PCR; TCRdb stores just in-frame clones and leaves some out. This sample has 150,000 to 200,000 clones, with roughly 70% found just once. The material sequenced was PBMCs. Receptors were obtained from a woman aged 45-65 years in good health and CMV-seropositive.

The V and J genes are TRBV19 and TRBJ1-1; a weak D match, TRBD1 (6 bases). V lost 3 bases to trimming and J lost 4 bases, with 9 bases between them. Looked up from germline, CDR1 is LNHDA and CDR2 is SQIVND (reference sequence). The CDR3 spans 13 residues. The CDR3 coding sequence is TGTGCCAGTAGTATCAACAGGGTCACTGAAGCTTTCTTT. It is translated as CASSINRVTEAFF.

The chain has TRBV5-1 and TRBJ2-5; 8 bases fit TRBD1. Germline-derived CDR1 and CDR2 are SGHRS and YFSETQ. V gave up 4 bases and J gave up 4 bases; unmatched junction bases: 9. This CDR3 is built from 15 residues. The CDR3 DNA sequence: TGCGCCAGCAGCGGGGGGACAGGACGGGCAGAGACCCAGTACTTC. Its protein is CASSGGTGRAETQYF.

V usage is TRBV18 and J usage is TRBJ1-2; no definite D call. The CDR3 consists of 13 residues. The ends were cut back, 5 bases at V and 2 bases at J, with 9 bases in the middle. Germline V lookup: CDR1 KGHSH, CDR2 LQKENI. The CDR3 DNA sequence: TGTGCCAGCTCAGACGGGAAAAACTATGGCTACACCTTC. It yields the protein CASSDGKNYGYTF.

The J gene is TRBJ2-3, the V gene TRBV5-4; D is undetermined. Trimming took 0 bases from V and 2 from J, leaving 7 bases between them. Germline V gene data show CDR1 as SGHNT and CDR2 as YYREEE (reference sequence). The CDR3 is 14 residues long. In nucleotides, the CDR3 is TGTGCCAGCAGCTTGGACAGAAACACAGATACGCAGTATTTT. As protein: CASSLDRNTDTQYF. Full variable domain (missing parts from reference TRBV5-4 and TRBJ2-3): ETGVTQSPTHLIKTRGQQVTLRCSSQSGHNTVSWYQQALGQGPQFIFQYYREEENGRGNFPPRFSGLQFPNYSSELNVNALELDDSALYLCASSLDRNTDTQYFGPGTRLTVL.

The chain joins TRBV4-1 to TRBJ1-6, with D possibly TRBD1 on 6 matching bases. Trimming cost V 0 bases and J 7 bases, with 13 bases left between them. The CDR3 is made up of 16 amino acids. Germline V CDR1 and CDR2: MGHRA, YSYEKL. CDR3 nucleotides: TGCGCCAGCAGCCAAGATCCGCAGGGGAAGAATTCACCCCTCCACTTT. Translation: CASSQDPQGKNSPLHF.

This chain uses TRBV7-9 with TRBJ2-1; TRBD1 agrees at 8 bases. Germline-derived CDR1 and CDR2 are SEHNR and FQNEAQ (reference sequence). CDR3 size: 15 residues. J gave up 5 bases and V 2 bases, and 5 bases lay outside the gene matches. The CDR3 reads CASSLPGQVNNEQFF. CDR3 coding DNA: TGTGCCAGCAGCTTACCGGGACAGGTAAACAATGAGCAGTTCTTC.

The V gene is TRBV30, the J gene TRBJ1-1, with 7 bases fitting TRBD1. The CDR3 extends over 13 amino acids. Germline CDR1 is GTSNPN and CDR2 is SVGIG (reference sequence). The CDR3 sequence: CACRDSRGTEAFF. In nucleotides, the CDR3 is TGTGCTTGCCGGGACAGCCGGGGCACTGAAGCTTTCTTT.

The chain uses TRBV4-1 and TRBJ1-5; 9 bases agree with TRBD1. The CDR3 has 15 residues. The V and J ends lost 5 bases and 2 bases, in that order; junction bases with no gene match: 4. Germline V lookup: CDR1 MGHRA, CDR2 YSYEKL. The CDR3 reads CASSRGDRGNQPQHF. The CDR3 nucleotides read TGCGCCAGCAGCAGGGGGGACAGGGGCAATCAGCCCCAGCATTTT.

This clone was recorded once. The chain joins TRBV6-5 to TRBJ1-2; no reliable D call. V lost 0 bases and J lost 1, with 9 bases in between. The CDR3 is 15 amino acids. Germline lookup yields CDR1 MNHEY and CDR2 SVGAGI. DNA of the CDR3: TGTGCCAGCAGTTACTCGAAATCGGTTAACTATGGCTACACCTTC. Its translation: CASSYSKSVNYGYTF.

This sequence joins TRBV10-1 and TRBJ2-2, with a tentative D call TRBD2 (5 bases). The CDR3 covers 17 residues. Germline CDR1 and CDR2: WNHNN and SYGVQD (reference sequence). The ends were cut back, 2 bases at V and 6 bases at J, with 19 bases in the middle. The CDR3 DNA reads as TGCGCCAGCAGTGAGAGTGCCCGGCTAGTCGGGGCCGGGGAGCTGTTTTTT. Its protein is CASSESARLVGAGELFF.

The rearrangement uses TRBV7-9 and TRBJ2-1; D perhaps matches TRBD2 (5 bases). This CDR3 spans 15 amino acids. Trimming removed 2 bases from V and 14 bases from J, with 22 bases in between. Germline loops: CDR1 SEHNR, CDR2 FQNEAQ (reference sequence). The CDR3 sequence is CASSLMGSTIHKEFF. The CDR3 DNA reads TGTGCCAGCAGCTTAATGGGGTCGACTATTCATAAAGAGTTCTTC.

The chain is built from TRBV27 and TRBJ2-3; tentatively, D is TRBD2 (5 bases). The CDR3 has 14 residues. Germline V lookup: CDR1 MNHEY, CDR2 SMNVEV (reference sequence). The ends were cut back, 4 bases at V and 2 bases at J, with 10 bases in the middle. CDR3 sequence reads: CASSSSGITDTQYF. The DNA for the CDR3 is TGTGCCAGCAGTTCGAGCGGTATCACAGATACGCAGTATTTT.

The V and J genes are TRBV9 and TRBJ2-1; D is ambiguous. Trimming cost V 6 bases and J 3 bases, with 13 bases left between them. The CDR3 spans 14 residues. The V gene's germline CDR1 is SGDLS and CDR2 YYNGEE. CDR3 coding DNA: TGTGCCAGCACCCCTGGGTCTAGCTACAATGAGCAGTTCTTC. Amino acids: CASTPGSSYNEQFF. The complete variable domain, with remaining parts taken from reference TRBV9 and TRBJ2-1, reads DSGVTQTPKHLITATGQRVTLRCSPRSGDLSVYWYQQSLDQGLQFLIQYYNGEERAKGNILERFSAQQFPDLHSELNLSSLELGDSALYFCASTPGSSYNEQFFGPGTRLTVL.

This rearrangement joins TRBV5-1 to TRBJ1-1; possible D gene TRBD1, 5 bases. Trimming shortened V by 3 bases and J by 1 base, and 13 bases separated the two germline ends. This CDR3 region has 15 residues. Germline V gene sequence: CDR1 SGHRS, CDR2 YFSETQ. CDR3 residues: CASSSNGGENTEAFF. The CDR3 DNA sequence: TGCGCCAGCAGCTCCAACGGGGGTGAGAACACTGAAGCTTTCTTT.

The sample holds a few counts of this clone. The chain couples TRBV28 to TRBJ1-5; TRBD1 might be the D (5 bases). The CDR3 covers 14 residues. Germline V gene lookup returns CDR1 MDHEN and CDR2 SYDVKM. V was pared by 6 bases and J by 7 bases, with 16 bases between. The CDR3 nucleotides are TGTGCCAGCAGCCAAACGGGGGGTAAGCAGCCCCAGCATTTT. As protein: CASSQTGGKQPQHF.

This clone occurred once. This chain connects TRBV4-2 to TRBJ2-7, with D perhaps matching TRBD2 (5 bases). CDR1 LGHNA and CDR2 YNFKEQ come from the germline V gene. The CDR3 runs to 15 residues. The ends were cut back, 4 bases at V and 2 bases at J, with 15 bases in the middle. The CDR3 DNA reads as TGTGCCAGCAGCCCCGGACGGCTAGCTCCCTACGAGCAGTACTTC. This encodes CASSPGRLAPYEQYF.

This sequence joins TRBV29-1 and TRBJ2-5, with a weak D call TRBD2 (5 bases). The CDR3 is 12 residues long. In germline, CDR1 is SQVTM, CDR2 ANQGSEA. The V and J ends lost 5 bases and 5 bases respectively, with 12 bases between them. CDR3 sequence: CSVTSGYETQYF. Here the CDR3 DNA reads TGCAGCGTTACCTCGGGATATGAGACCCAGTACTTC.

The J gene is TRBJ2-1, the V gene TRBV27, with TRBD2 identical over 9 bases. In germline, CDR1 is MNHEY, CDR2 SMNVEV (reference sequence). Losses at the gene ends were 6 bases for V and 5 bases for J; bases not matched to a gene: 11. This CDR3 has 16 amino acids. CDR3 sequence: CASRQAGGSTNNEQFF. The CDR3 nucleotides read TGTGCCAGCAGGCAAGCGGGGGGCTCTACAAACAATGAGCAGTTCTTC.

V and J are TRBV6-1 and TRBJ2-5, with 8 nucleotides matching TRBD2. V dropped 4 bases and J dropped 4; count of bases not matched to a gene: 8. The CDR3 has 15 amino acids. Germline CDR1 MNHNS, CDR2 SASEGT. The chain's CDR3 is CASSAQAGASETQYF. The CDR3 bases are TGTGCCAGCAGTGCCCAAGCGGGGGCTTCAGAGACCCAGTACTTC.

The rearrangement joins TRBV5-1 to TRBJ1-2; TRBD1 matches at 7 bases. Germline assignment: CDR1 SGHRS and CDR2 YFSETQ. V shed 3 bases, J shed 8 bases, and the junction held 7 bases outside the gene matches. This CDR3 region has 13 residues. In DNA, the CDR3 is TGCGCCAGCAGCTCCGCAGGGGGTAGGGGCTACACCTTC. Translating gives CASSSAGGRGYTF.